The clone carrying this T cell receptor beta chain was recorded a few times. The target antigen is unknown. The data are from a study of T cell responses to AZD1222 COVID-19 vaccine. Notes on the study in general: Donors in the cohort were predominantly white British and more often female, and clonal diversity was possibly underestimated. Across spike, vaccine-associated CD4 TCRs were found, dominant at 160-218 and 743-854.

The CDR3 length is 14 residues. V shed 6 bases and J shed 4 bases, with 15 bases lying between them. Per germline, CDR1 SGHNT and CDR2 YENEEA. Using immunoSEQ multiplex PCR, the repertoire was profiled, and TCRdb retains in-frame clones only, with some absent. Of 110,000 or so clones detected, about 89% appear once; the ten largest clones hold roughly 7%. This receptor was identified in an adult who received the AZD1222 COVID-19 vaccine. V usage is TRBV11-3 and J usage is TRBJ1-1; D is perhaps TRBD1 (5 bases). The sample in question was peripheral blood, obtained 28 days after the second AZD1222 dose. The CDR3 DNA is TGTGCCAGCAGACTAGAGTCTGGGGGCACTGAAGCTTTCTTT. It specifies CASRLESGGTEAFF.